What follows is one T cell receptor (beta chain) and its context. This clone's antigen is unknown. There are no base qualities to consult, and no much larger clone falls within one base. Preparation of the library involved the immunoSEQ multiplex PCR assay. Adaptive Biotechnologies carried out TCRB amplification, library preparation, sequencing and preliminary bioinformatics at Survey level resolution. Turning to the authors' computational methods: Clonality was calculated in R as 1 minus normalized Shannon entropy, and the Gini index was computed with the R package ineq. Overlap score was defined as the summed counts of shared sequences divided by the total counts of all sequences in both compared samples. Fisher's exact test, with an assumed theoretical repertoire of 10^7 TCRB sequences, was used to assess the significance of shared clonotypes. TCRdb took over this immuneACCESS table, retaining in-frame rearrangements with V and J assigned. Such tables are incomplete; in checked studies, under half of the missing clones stem from an unresolved V gene, and the remainder is unexplained. V, J and clone size reflect that table, while D and trimming were determined from the DNA. Across this sample there are 13,000 to 15,000 clones, with nearly 80% seen only once. Roughly 0.45% of the sample is taken by the ten largest.

The entry originates in a study of follicular helper T cells after annual influenza vaccination (dated 2017 in TCRdb). Looking at the study overall: Blood was drawn on days 0, 7 and 28 after each seasonal influenza vaccination. Six subjects had multi-year samples: four covered two vaccination seasons and two covered three seasons. One week after vaccination, a second recruited cohort of roughly 11 subjects (Table S1) displayed a similar ICOS+CD38+ cTfh response. Some subjects were followed across successive annual vaccinations spanning the 2013-2014, 2014-2015 and 2015-2016 seasons to study recall of cTfh clones. The 2013-2014 samples were cryopreserved, while the 2015 samples were processed right after collection.

Study-level results and caveats: In the assessment of influenza clone enrichment, the possibility that the much larger non-cTfh compartments were undersampled could not be ruled out. Day 7 ICOS+CD38+ clones were most often found later in ICOS-CD38- cTfh, suggesting that subset may serve as a memory reservoir. Productive TCRB sequences were recovered from only about 8.5-22% of analyzed cells, so rare clonotypes could not be sampled. With successive annual vaccinations, a recurrent oligoclonal ICOS+CD38+ cTfh response was recalled, and this response contained tetramer and AIM influenza-specific clonotypes. ICOS+CD38+ cTfh clonality correlated with the frequency of that population, and its change correlated with the change in circulating plasmablast frequency.

Explained via the paper, the time point label denotes: 2015-2016 season, pre-vaccination. Adults were given seasonal inactivated influenza vaccine (Fluvarix), and sorted blood CD4 subsets were followed by TCRB sequencing before and after vaccination. To be eligible, subjects had to live in the community and must not have received influenza vaccine in the previous 6 months. Influenza vaccine contraindications, substance abuse, HIV/AIDS, active malignancy, immunomodulatory medication and active illness such as respiratory infection were included among the exclusion criteria. At each time point, somewhere between roughly 40 and 100 mL of blood was taken. Ficoll-Paque PLUS or SepMate separation was used to isolate PBMC. As a non-Tfh subset for comparison, CXCR5- memory CD4 T cells were sorted. Before DNA was extracted, the cell subsets were sorted from PBMC using a BD FACS Aria. The CDR3, from cysteine to phenylalanine, totals 14 residues. Only the CDR3 DNA is retained, 42 bases long and in frame from the first base. Germline trimming amounts to 2 bases on V and 3 bases on J, with 3 as the count of junction bases outside the gene matches. CDR1 and CDR2 are drawn from the germline V gene (reference sequence): SGHNT, YYREEE.

The sequence is built from TRBV5-4 and TRBJ2-5, with 8 bases aligning to TRBD2. The sample was CXCR5- memory CD4+ T cells sorted from blood, taken on the day of influenza vaccination. What this sample's cell subset or site label stands for: CXCR5- memory CD4 T cells. This TCR was sampled from an adult who received the influenza vaccine. For the CDR3, the sequence is CASSFSGGEETQYF. The bases read TGTGCCAGCAGCTTTTCGGGGGGGGAAGAGACCCAGTACTTC.